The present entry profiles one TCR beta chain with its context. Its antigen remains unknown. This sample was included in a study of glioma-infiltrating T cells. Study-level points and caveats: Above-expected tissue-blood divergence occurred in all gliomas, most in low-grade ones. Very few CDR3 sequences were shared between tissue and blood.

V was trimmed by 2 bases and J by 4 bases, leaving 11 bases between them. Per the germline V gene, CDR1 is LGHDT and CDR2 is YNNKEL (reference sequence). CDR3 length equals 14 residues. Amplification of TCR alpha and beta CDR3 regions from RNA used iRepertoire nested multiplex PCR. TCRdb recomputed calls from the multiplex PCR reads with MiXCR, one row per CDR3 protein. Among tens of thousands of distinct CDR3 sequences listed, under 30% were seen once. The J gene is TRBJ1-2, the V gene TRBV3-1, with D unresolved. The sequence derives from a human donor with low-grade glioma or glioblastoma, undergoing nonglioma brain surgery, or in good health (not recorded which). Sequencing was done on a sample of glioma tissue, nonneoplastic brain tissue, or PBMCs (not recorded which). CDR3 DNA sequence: TGTGCCAGCAGCCAAACCCCCGTCAGCTATGGCTACACCTTC. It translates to CASSQTPVSYGYTF.